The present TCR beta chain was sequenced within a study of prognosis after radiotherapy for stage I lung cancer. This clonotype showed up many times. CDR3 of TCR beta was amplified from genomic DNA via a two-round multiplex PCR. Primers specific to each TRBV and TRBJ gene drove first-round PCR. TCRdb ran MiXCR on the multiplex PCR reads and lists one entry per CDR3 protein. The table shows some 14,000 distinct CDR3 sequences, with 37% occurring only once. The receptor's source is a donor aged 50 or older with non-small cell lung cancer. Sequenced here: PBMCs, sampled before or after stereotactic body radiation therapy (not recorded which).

The CDR3 DNA reads as TGTGCCAGCAGCGTCGACAGCTCCTATGGCTACACCTTC. Its protein product is CASSVDSSYGYTF. This chain joins TRBV7-2 and TRBJ1-2; maybe TRBD1 (5 bases). Trimming removed 5 bases from V and 4 bases from J, with 11 bases in between. Germline CDR1 reads SGHTA; CDR2 reads FQGNSA. The CDR3 length is 13 residues.